Following are 25 T cell receptor beta chains from one sample sequenced in a study of T cells after yellow fever vaccination. TCRdb independently ran MiXCR on the 5' RACE reads; one entry per CDR3 protein. Among about 140,000 distinct CDR3 sequences listed, 7% to 9% were seen once. Here the sequenced sample was CD4+ T cells sorted from PBMCs, taken 5 days after the yellow fever booster vaccination. The source of these receptors is a man between 25 and 39 years old who received the YFV17D yellow fever vaccine.

Ten or more counts support this clonotype. This rearrangement joins TRBV28 to TRBJ2-1, with 8 bases fitting TRBD2. Germline V CDR1 and CDR2: MDHEN, SYDVKM. The CDR3 loop spans 16 amino acids. The trim removed 5 bases at V and 0 bases at J, leaving 6 bases unmatched. The CDR3 is CASSPGLALSYNEQFF. Written as DNA, the CDR3 is TGTGCCAGCAGTCCCGGACTAGCCCTCTCCTACAATGAGCAGTTCTTC.

This clonotype was seen at least ten times. V and J are TRBV21-1 and TRBJ2-4; no DNA check was done on the table's D call, TRBD1. TRBV21-1 has pseudogene status. This CDR3 is built from 17 residues. CDR3 nucleotides: TGTGCCAGCAGCTCCACCGTACAGGGTTCTACCAAAAACATTCAGTACTTC. Its translation: CASSSTVQGSTKNIQYF.

This clonotype was detected many times. The chain uses TRBV11-2 and TRBJ1-5; 9 bases map to TRBD1. The J segment lost 1 base and the V segment lost 0 bases, leaving 10 bases of the junction unmatched. The germline V gene has CDR1 SGHAT and CDR2 FQNNGV. The CDR3 consists of 19 residues. The CDR3 here is CASSLEGQGRRWSNQPQHF. CDR3 nucleotides: TGTGCCAGCAGCTTAGAGGGACAGGGAAGGCGATGGAGCAATCAGCCCCAGCATTTT.

In this sample, this clonotype turned up many times. The chain has TRBV3-1 and TRBJ1-5; D is unresolved. The CDR3 sequence is 12 residues long. Trimming shortened V by 1 base and J by 7 bases, and 5 bases separated the two germline ends. Germline CDR1 LGHDT, CDR2 YNNKEL (reference sequence). The CDR3 spells CASSQVGQPQHF. For the CDR3, the DNA is TGTGCCAGCAGCCAAGTTGGCCAGCCCCAGCATTTT.

This rearrangement joins TRBV6-1 to TRBJ2-1; D may be TRBD1 (5 bases). This CDR3 contains 11 residues. CDR1 MNHNS and CDR2 SASEGT come from the germline V gene. V dropped 3 bases and J dropped 13 bases, with 10 bases sitting between them. The CDR3 loop reads CASSEPTVQFF. CDR3 DNA sequence: TGTGCCAGCAGTGAGCCGACAGTACAGTTCTTC.

This sequence joins TRBV11-3 and TRBJ2-7, with TRBD1 matching 7 bases. The CDR3 runs 13 residues. Germline V gives CDR1 SGHNT, CDR2 YENEEA. The V and J ends lost 8 bases and 7 bases, in that order; junction bases with no gene match: 11. The CDR3 loop reads CASSQGVAGEQYF. The CDR3 coding sequence is TGTGCCAGCTCCCAGGGGGTTGCAGGGGAGCAGTACTTC.

In its sample, this clonotype was seen many times. The chain joins TRBV12-3 or TRBV12-4 to TRBJ2-1; the D gene could be TRBD1 or TRBD2 (6 bases each). The CDR3 has 12 amino acids. V was clipped by 1 base and J by 9 bases, with 7 bases between them. CDR3 bases: TGTGCCAGCAGTTTAGAGGGGGGTGAGCAGTTCTTC. Translation: CASSLEGGEQFF.

This clonotype was seen repeatedly, ten times or more. V usage is TRBV5-1 and J usage is TRBJ2-2, with D possibly matching TRBD2 (5 bases). V gave up 1 base and J gave up 6 bases, with 13 bases separating them. Germline V gene data show CDR1 as SGHRS and CDR2 as YFSETQ. This CDR3 region has 15 residues. The CDR3 DNA reads TGCGCCAGCAGCTTGAGGGAGAGCCCCGCCGGGGAGCTGTTTTTT. Its translation is CASSLRESPAGELFF.

In this sample, this clonotype turned up many times. The chain combines TRBV27 with TRBJ2-7; no definite D call. CDR1 is MNHEY and CDR2 is SMNVEV in the germline V gene (reference sequence). Trimming removed 4 bases from V and 2 bases from J, with 12 bases in between. There are 14 residues in the CDR3. The CDR3 is CASSSMDPPYEQYF. CDR3 nucleotide sequence: TGTGCCAGCAGTTCTATGGACCCTCCCTACGAGCAGTACTTC.

This clonotype was found many times. The chain combines TRBV15 with TRBJ2-2; 9 bases fit TRBD2. Germline CDR1 reads LNHNV; CDR2 reads YYDKDF (reference sequence). V trimming: 5 bases; J trimming: 4 bases; junction bases outside the gene matches: 8. This CDR3 region has 16 residues. The CDR3 region is CATSFLRGRVTGELFF. Written as DNA, the CDR3 is TGTGCCACCAGCTTCCTACGCGGGAGGGTCACCGGGGAGCTGTTTTTT.

This clonotype was detected many times. The chain has TRBV7-2 and TRBJ2-4, with D perhaps being TRBD1 or TRBD2 (6 bases each). CDR3 length: 14 amino acids. V lost 0 bases and J 8 bases, leaving 11 bases between the germline ends. Germline V CDR1 and CDR2: SGHTA, FQGNSA. CDR3 protein: CASSLAGGEDIQYF. CDR3 nucleotides: TGTGCCAGCAGCTTAGCGGGGGGCGAAGACATTCAGTACTTC.

This clonotype was detected many times. V and J are TRBV3-1 and TRBJ2-7; tentatively, D is TRBD2 (5 bases). Germline values: CDR1 LGHDT, CDR2 YNNKEL (reference sequence). Trimming stripped 1 base from V and 2 bases from J, with 12 bases between. This CDR3 region has 15 residues. Written as DNA, the CDR3 is TGTGCCAGCAGCCAAGCTGGCGGGCGTACCTACGAGCAGTACTTC. The encoded protein is CASSQAGGRTYEQYF.

This clonotype occurred many times. V and J are TRBV5-1 and TRBJ2-7; 8 positions match TRBD1. The germline gives CDR1 SGHRS, CDR2 YFSETQ. The CDR3 has 16 residues. V shed 0 bases, J shed 6 bases, and the junction held 11 bases outside the gene matches. This chain's CDR3 is CASSLGLRDRFGEQYF. The CDR3 DNA follows: TGCGCCAGCAGCTTGGGCCTCCGGGACAGGTTTGGCGAGCAGTACTTC.

This clonotype was seen ten or more times. In nucleotides, the CDR3 is TGTGCCAGCAGCCCCGAGGGGGGCGGGAGCCCAACAGAGACCCAGTACTTC. Translated, it gives CASSPEGGGSPTETQYF. The chain has TRBV5-4 and TRBJ2-5; possibly TRBD2 for D (7 bases). This CDR3 spans 17 amino acids. The V end was cut by 4 bases, the J end by 4 bases, with 23 bases between. Germline V gene sequence: CDR1 SGHNT, CDR2 YYREEE (reference sequence).

This clonotype appeared many times. In nucleotides, the CDR3 is TGTGCCAGCAGCGTCCGAGGCAGGGGCCAAAACACTGAAGCTTTCTTT. It encodes CASSVRGRGQNTEAFF. The J gene is TRBJ1-1, the V gene TRBV7-2, with a possible D match to TRBD1 (6 bases). The CDR3 length is 16 residues. Between the trimmed V and J ends, which lost 5 bases and 2 bases, there was a span of 18 bases. Germline loops: CDR1 SGHTA, CDR2 FQGNSA. The variable domain in full, with the rest retrieved from reference TRBV7-2 and TRBJ1-1, is GAGVSQSPSNKVTEKGKDVELRCDPISGHTALYWYRQSLGQGLEFLIYFQGNSAPDKSGLPSDRFSAERTGGSVSTLTIQRTQQEDSAVYLCASSVRGRGQNTEAFFGQGTRLTVV.

This clonotype came up many times. V is TRBV5-1 and J is TRBJ2-7; a weak D match, TRBD1 (6 bases). CDR3 length: 14 residues. V lost 3 bases, J lost 3 bases, and 13 bases lay in between. The germline V gene has CDR1 SGHRS and CDR2 YFSETQ. The CDR3 DNA reads TGCGCCAGCAGCTATGGGACAAACTTCTACGAGCAGTACTTC. This gives the protein CASSYGTNFYEQYF.

This clonotype showed up many times. The chain joins TRBV5-1 to TRBJ2-2, with a tentative D call TRBD2 (5 bases). Germline V gene data show CDR1 as SGHRS and CDR2 as YFSETQ. This CDR3 is 15 amino acids long. V dropped 0 bases and J dropped 1 base, with 7 bases sitting between them. DNA for the CDR3: TGCGCCAGCAGCTTGGCCAGCGGGAACACCGGGGAGCTGTTTTTT. Translated: CASSLASGNTGELFF.

There are many counts of this clonotype. This chain uses TRBV4-3 with TRBJ2-2; D is undetermined. The length of the CDR3 is 17 residues. Germline loops: CDR1 LGHNA, CDR2 YSLEER. V lost 2 bases, J lost 7 bases, and 20 bases lay in between. Here the CDR3 reads CASSQSSTARVGGELFF. The CDR3 bases are TGCGCCAGCAGCCAATCGTCTACTGCTCGAGTGGGCGGGGAGCTGTTTTTT.

At least ten counts were recorded for this clonotype. V gene TRBV4-2 combines with J gene TRBJ1-3, with no clear D. Germline V gene sequence: CDR1 LGHNA, CDR2 YNFKEQ. Trimming cost V 0 bases and J 1 base, with 10 bases left between them. CDR3 length: 16 amino acids. The chain's CDR3 is CASSQEGSGSGNTIYF. In DNA form, the CDR3 reads TGTGCCAGCAGCCAAGAGGGAAGCGGTTCTGGAAACACCATATATTTT.

In regard to this clonotype: Since a much larger clone is just one base distant, this may be a read error. The chain carries TRBV20-1 and TRBJ2-3, with D tentatively TRBD2 (6 bases). The length of the CDR3 is 15 residues. Germline lookup yields CDR1 DFQATT and CDR2 SNEGSKA (reference sequence). CDR3 sequence (DNA): TGCACTGCTGTCGGCGGGGCAGGCTCTTCAGATACGCAGTATTTT. It codes for CTAVGGAGSSDTQYF.

This clonotype showed up just once. This chain links TRBV9 with TRBJ2-5, with a tentative D call TRBD1 (6 bases). Germline CDR1 and CDR2: SGDLS and YYNGEE. V gave up 3 bases and J gave up 8 bases, with 14 bases separating them. The CDR3 spans 13 residues. The DNA for the CDR3 is TGTGCCAGCAGCGATGGGGGCTGGGCCACCCAGTACTTC. It codes for CASSDGGWATQYF.

Comments on this clonotype: A much larger clone differs by one base, so this may be a read error. The genes are TRBV11-2 and TRBJ2-7; tentatively, D is TRBD1 (6 bases). CDR3 size: 16 residues. The germline gives CDR1 SGHAT, CDR2 FQNNGV. With 5 bases removed from V and 3 bases from J, the gap between germline ends came to 20 bases. CDR3 region: CASSHRSRGPRYEQYF. The CDR3 coding sequence is TGTGCCAGCAGCCACAGGTCCAGGGGTCCGCGCTACGAGCAGTACTTC.

This clonotype was detected many times. This chain joins TRBV7-8 and TRBJ2-7, with 9 positions matching TRBD1. J gave up 4 bases and V 5 bases, and 6 bases lay outside the gene matches. The V gene's germline CDR1 is SGHVS and CDR2 FQNEAQ. The CDR3 consists of 14 residues. CDR3 nucleotides: TGTGCCAGCAGCGGTGGGACAGGGCTTTACGAGCAGTACTTC. It is translated as CASSGGTGLYEQYF.

The sample holds many counts of this clonotype. The rearrangement joins TRBV5-1 to TRBJ2-2, with D tentatively TRBD2 (5 bases). The CDR3 consists of 15 residues. Germline assignment: CDR1 SGHRS and CDR2 YFSETQ. Trimming removed 0 bases at V and 0 bases at J, with 6 bases between. In DNA, the CDR3 is TGCGCCAGCAGCTTGGTCGGGGCGAACACCGGGGAGCTGTTTTTT. Translation: CASSLVGANTGELFF.

This clonotype was detected ten times or more. The CDR3 DNA follows: TGTGCCATCAGTGAGGGGGGGGGCTACAATGAGCAGTTCTTC. It specifies CAISEGGGYNEQFF. The genes are TRBV10-3 and TRBJ2-1; 7 nucleotides match TRBD2. The CDR3 extends over 14 amino acids. J was trimmed by 3 bases and V by 2 bases; bases with no gene match: 1. Germline-derived CDR1 and CDR2 are ENHRY and SYGVKD.